This T cell receptor (beta chain) was observed in a study of beta chain features in type 1 diabetes. Germline V lookup: CDR1 KGHSH, CDR2 LQKENI. The CDR3 has 15 amino acids. V gave up 6 bases and J gave up 3 bases; unmatched junction bases: 8. As concerns this clone: Antigen unknown.

All of the isolated RNA was reverse transcribed, so expressed TCRB transcripts were sequenced. The method was immunoSEQ multiplex PCR; TCRdb's version includes in-frame clones alone and lacks a portion of them. The sample has 350,000 or so clones, about 18% seen once; the top ten hold around 0.045%. Broader study findings: Within the patient group, naive, central memory and Treg TCRB repertoires appeared more similar to each other than within healthy donors.

The specimen sequenced was naive CD4+ T cells from blood. This clonotype originated in a woman aged 18-30 years in good health. V usage is TRBV18 and J usage is TRBJ2-7; 10 bases line up with TRBD2. The CDR3 reads CASSLSGLADYEQYF. In DNA form, the CDR3 reads TGTGCCAGCTCTCTCTCCGGACTAGCGGACTACGAGCAGTACTTC.